Included here is one T cell receptor (beta chain) sequence, with context. A much larger clone is a single base away; this may be a read error. Patients aged 18 to 65 had newly diagnosed hyperthyroidism that had lasted under 2 months. The CDR3 is 14 residues long. After removal of 5 bases from V and 7 bases from J, the junction contained 5 bases not matched to a gene. This sample stems from a study of T cells in Graves' hyperthyroidism and ophthalmopathy. Authors of the study amplified TCR beta CDR3 regions from RNA transcripts. When the TCR CDR3 underwent first-round RT-PCR, the HTBI primer set was used. A single record per CDR3 protein comes from TCRdb applying MiXCR to the multiplex PCR reads. The sample lists about 580,000 distinct CDR3 sequences; about 15% were seen once.

The chain is built from TRBV12-3 or TRBV12-4 and TRBJ2-2, with 9 bases aligning to TRBD1. Sample: blood. This sequence originates from a woman younger than 45 with Graves' hyperthyroidism that later progressed to Graves' ophthalmopathy. DNA of the CDR3: TGTGCCAGCAGTCAAGGACAGGGGAACGGGGAGCTGTTTTTT. Amino acids: CASSQGQGNGELFF.